The clone carrying this T cell receptor beta chain came up many times. Its antigen is as yet unknown. This sample is part of a study of T-cell reconstitution after alpha-beta-depleted transplantation in children. General study results and limits: Newly produced T cells mostly provided counts and TCRbeta diversity after one year, as hyperexpanded clones declined. The origin of high day-60 TCRbeta diversity in some patients lay in surviving recipient T cells and thymic progenitors. Reportedly, roughly two months post-transplant, alpha-beta T cells arose from several hundred expanded graft clones.

Molecular barcoding with unique molecular identifiers was used for the TCRbeta library. TCRdb processed the PCR reads anew with MiXCR; each CDR3 protein has one entry. The sample carries about 140,000 distinct CDR3 sequences, around 9% recorded once. Sample: PBMCs, mostly from graft donor cells, taken 180 days after TCRalphabeta/CD19-depleted stem cell transplant. The clonotype comes from a female patient aged 2 to 10 who had a stem cell transplant for congenital amegakaryocytic thrombocytopenia, so the T cells may come from the graft donor.

The CDR3 is CASTDNTEAFF. CDR3 bases: TGTGCCAGTACCGATAACACTGAAGCTTTCTTT. The V call is TRBV19, the J call TRBJ1-1; no definite D call. Germline assignment: CDR1 LNHDA and CDR2 SQIVND (reference sequence). V was shortened by 7 bases and J by 2 bases, with 5 bases between the two germline ends. The CDR3 loop spans 11 amino acids.